This is a list of T cell receptor beta chains from one sample in a study of blood T cells in healthy people across ages. TCRdb redid the calling of the 5' RACE reads with MiXCR, one entry per CDR3 protein. This table has hundreds of thousands of distinct CDR3 sequences, around three fifths appearing once. The sequencing input was blood. All receptors derive from a man aged 40-49 years in good health. Each CDR3 is given with its conserved first and last residue. Each record gives: V gene, CDR3 length, clone size, J gene, CDR3 protein. Clone size is stated in some rows and not others, as once, few, many or a class when expanded.

v_gene: TRBV29-1
len: 16
abundance: -
j_gene: TRBJ2-1
CDR3aa: CSVDLAGERSYNEQFF

v_gene: TRBV30
len: 13
abundance: -
j_gene: TRBJ1-2
CDR3aa: CAWRLQVVGGYTF

v_gene: TRBV5-1
len: 13
abundance: -
j_gene: TRBJ2-1
CDR3aa: CASTLVGINEQFF

v_gene: TRBV20-1
len: 15
abundance: -
j_gene: TRBJ2-3
CDR3aa: CSARDVGVATDTQYF

v_gene: TRBV28
len: 17
abundance: -
j_gene: TRBJ1-5
CDR3aa: CASSFGRGRWDFQPQHF

v_gene: TRBV20-1
len: 12
abundance: -
j_gene: TRBJ1-2
CDR3aa: CSAPPQNYGYTF

v_gene: TRBV28
len: 19
abundance: few
j_gene: TRBJ2-7
CDR3aa: CASSSIVTSGRHRIYEQYF

v_gene: TRBV7-8
len: 17
abundance: -
j_gene: TRBJ2-7
CDR3aa: CASSGTSGTAISYEQYF

v_gene: TRBV2
len: 11
abundance: few
j_gene: TRBJ2-1
CDR3aa: CASSAAPEQFF

v_gene: TRBV20-1
len: 14
abundance: -
j_gene: TRBJ1-4
CDR3aa: CSASHRVGGEKLFF

v_gene: TRBV2
len: 14
abundance: few
j_gene: TRBJ1-2
CDR3aa: CASSDRDSDNGYTF

v_gene: TRBV5-5
len: 14
abundance: few
j_gene: TRBJ1-5
CDR3aa: CASSLTWSNQPQHF

v_gene: TRBV14
len: 15
abundance: -
j_gene: TRBJ2-1
CDR3aa: CASSQASGRHNEQFF

v_gene: TRBV6-2/TRBV6-3
len: 14
abundance: -
j_gene: TRBJ1-1
CDR3aa: CASRGPGHNTEAFF

v_gene: TRBV6-6
len: 17
abundance: -
j_gene: TRBJ1-3
CDR3aa: CASSKPRGLTSGNTIYF

v_gene: TRBV6-7
len: 17
abundance: few
j_gene: TRBJ1-1
CDR3aa: CASSYSWDRGWNTEAFF

v_gene: TRBV7-9
len: 17
abundance: few
j_gene: TRBJ2-5
CDR3aa: CASSFKALQGAKETQYF

v_gene: TRBV2
len: 15
abundance: -
j_gene: -
CDR3aa: CASSEARGEKETQYF

v_gene: TRBV10-3
len: 14
abundance: -
j_gene: TRBJ2-5
CDR3aa: CAISEGGGRETQYF

v_gene: TRBV29-1
len: 16
abundance: -
j_gene: TRBJ1-3
CDR3aa: CSVEDPGVPPGNTIYF

v_gene: TRBV4-3
len: 15
abundance: -
j_gene: TRBJ1-6
CDR3aa: CASSQETGYDSPLHF

v_gene: TRBV15
len: 14
abundance: -
j_gene: TRBJ2-7
CDR3aa: CATSRVLKGDEQYF

v_gene: TRBV3-1
len: 15
abundance: once
j_gene: TRBJ2-1
CDR3aa: CASSVSGLLNNEQFF

v_gene: TRBV29-1
len: 15
abundance: few
j_gene: TRBJ2-3
CDR3aa: CSVEGGLLRTDTQYF

v_gene: TRBV4-3
len: 16
abundance: -
j_gene: TRBJ2-2
CDR3aa: CASSHRQGWDTGELFF

v_gene: TRBV5-1
len: 16
abundance: -
j_gene: TRBJ1-4
CDR3aa: CASSWTQETTNEKLFF

v_gene: TRBV5-1
len: 16
abundance: few
j_gene: TRBJ2-3
CDR3aa: CASSSRLAGTTDTQYF

v_gene: TRBV29-1
len: 14
abundance: -
j_gene: -
CDR3aa: CSVVTGFPDNEQYF

v_gene: TRBV29-1
len: 13
abundance: -
j_gene: TRBJ2-5
CDR3aa: CSVAGGDQETQYF

v_gene: TRBV6-5
len: 15
abundance: -
j_gene: TRBJ1-1
CDR3aa: CASRNRGLGNTEAFF

v_gene: TRBV24-1
len: 14
abundance: few
j_gene: TRBJ2-3
CDR3aa: CATSDPKRTDTQYF

v_gene: TRBV3-1
len: 18
abundance: -
j_gene: TRBJ2-6
CDR3aa: CASSRTSEALTGANVLTF

v_gene: TRBV21-1
len: 17
abundance: -
j_gene: TRBJ2-7
CDR3aa: CASSNSPRPGTSYEQYF

v_gene: TRBV2
len: 12
abundance: -
j_gene: TRBJ2-5
CDR3aa: CASSAEGETQYF

v_gene: TRBV11-2
len: 18
abundance: few
j_gene: TRBJ1-1
CDR3aa: CASSSRGWGNNMNTEAFF

v_gene: TRBV20-1
len: 13
abundance: -
j_gene: TRBJ2-5
CDR3aa: CSPVMVAANEQYF

v_gene: TRBV29-1
len: 12
abundance: few
j_gene: TRBJ2-1
CDR3aa: CSVAGEANEQFF

v_gene: TRBV28
len: 15
abundance: -
j_gene: TRBJ1-2
CDR3aa: CASSLGRTGYYGYTF

v_gene: TRBV3-1
len: 17
abundance: -
j_gene: TRBJ2-7
CDR3aa: CASSQDNSGRRVDEQYF

v_gene: TRBV4-2
len: 16
abundance: few
j_gene: TRBJ2-7
CDR3aa: CASSPDPGQYSYEQYF

v_gene: TRBV27
len: 8
abundance: -
j_gene: -
CDR3aa: CASTEQYF

v_gene: TRBV28
len: 16
abundance: -
j_gene: TRBJ2-1
CDR3aa: CASNRDRARSYNEQFF

v_gene: TRBV20-1
len: 14
abundance: -
j_gene: TRBJ2-7
CDR3aa: CSARGPGQGYEQYF

v_gene: TRBV14
len: 14
abundance: -
j_gene: TRBJ2-7
CDR3aa: CASSQEGRAYEQYF